These 8 T cell receptor beta chains came from one sample sequenced in a study of cytomegalovirus exposure and HLA in healthy donors. Both 60 Vbeta primers and 13 Jbeta primers went into the PCR. Using immunoSEQ multiplex PCR, the repertoire was profiled, and TCRdb retains in-frame clones only, with some absent. The sample lists some 150,000 clones; around 78% were seen once. The sample was PBMCs. The receptors originated from a female donor in good health and CMV-seropositive.

The CDR3: CASSQRGTSPGEQFF. CDR3 DNA: TGTGCCAGCAGTCAACGGGGGACTAGTCCGGGTGAGCAGTTCTTC. This rearrangement joins TRBV5-4 to TRBJ2-1; 8 bases are shared with TRBD2. J was trimmed by 9 bases and V by 5 bases; bases with no gene match: 13. This CDR3 comprises 15 residues. The V gene's germline CDR1 is SGHNT and CDR2 YYREEE (reference sequence).

This rearrangement joins TRBV29-1 to TRBJ1-2; no clear D. The V end was cut by 3 bases, the J end by 4 bases, with 9 bases between. The CDR3 totals 12 residues. Germline values: CDR1 SQVTM, CDR2 ANQGSEA. This CDR3 is CSVDGSSYGYTF. DNA for the CDR3: TGCAGCGTTGACGGGTCTAGCTATGGCTACACCTTC.

This sequence joins TRBV6-5 and TRBJ2-5, with 9 bases identical to TRBD2. The CDR3 sequence is 15 residues long. Germline V lookup: CDR1 MNHEY, CDR2 SVGAGI. V gave up 2 bases and J gave up 3 bases; unmatched junction bases: 4. The CDR3 coding sequence is TGTGCCAGCAGTTACGGCGGGGGGGCAGAAGAGACCCAGTACTTC. Translation: CASSYGGGAEETQYF.

This sequence joins TRBV27 and TRBJ2-1; 9 bases agree with TRBD1. The CDR3 is made up of 15 amino acids. Per germline, CDR1 MNHEY and CDR2 SMNVEV (reference sequence). After removal of 11 bases from V and 9 bases from J, the junction contained 17 bases not matched to a gene. CDR3 loop: CASKLWTGVRGEQFF. The CDR3 DNA reads TGTGCCTCTAAGCTTTGGACAGGGGTTCGTGGTGAGCAGTTCTTC.

The V gene is TRBV5-4, the J gene TRBJ2-3, with 8 bases identical to TRBD1. Per the germline V gene, CDR1 is SGHNT and CDR2 is YYREEE (reference sequence). The CDR3 totals 17 residues. V was clipped by 4 bases and J by 1 base; unmatched bases: 11. CDR3 residues: CASSPQTGGRRTDTQYF. The CDR3 nucleotides are TGTGCCAGCAGCCCGCAAACAGGGGGACGTCGCACAGATACGCAGTATTTT.

This clone was recorded once. The CDR3 region is CASSDTGLTGELFF. CDR3 bases: TGCGCCAGCAGTGATACAGGGCTCACCGGGGAGCTGTTTTTT. The chain carries TRBV10-1 and TRBJ2-2; D is perhaps TRBD1 (6 bases). The CDR3 runs to 14 residues. The germline V gene encodes CDR1 WNHNN and CDR2 SYGVQD (reference sequence). V lost 3 bases to trimming and J lost 4 bases, with 9 bases between them.

This clone was counted a few times. V gene TRBV7-7 combines with J gene TRBJ2-2; maybe TRBD2 (5 bases). Germline CDR1 is SSHAT and CDR2 is FNYEAQ (reference sequence). V lost 1 base and J lost 4, with 10 bases in between. This CDR3 is 15 amino acids long. This chain's CDR3 is CASSLGRGGTGELFF. CDR3 DNA sequence: TGTGCCAGCAGCTTAGGCAGAGGAGGCACCGGGGAGCTGTTTTTT.

Here the CDR3 DNA reads TGTGCCAGCAGTACGCGGGGGGCCTTGGAGCAGTACTTC. Protein sequence: CASSTRGALEQYF. The chain recombines TRBV6-6 with TRBJ2-7, with TRBD2 matching 8 bases. V gave up 5 bases and J gave up 7 bases; unmatched junction bases: 7. CDR1 and CDR2 (germline): MNHNY, SVGAGI (reference sequence). CDR3 size: 13 residues.